These 13 T cell receptor beta chains share one sample of origin, sequenced in a study of blood T cell repertoires in COVID-19. Clones were sequenced by immunoSEQ multiplex PCR, and TCRdb holds only the in-frame ones, with some missing. The sample holds over 100,000 clones, about nine tenths seen once. Sequences were obtained from peripheral blood. Receptors originate from a woman between 70 and 85 years old with COVID-19, enrolled during active disease.

The gene calls are TRBV19 and TRBJ1-4; a weak D match, TRBD1 (6 bases). The CDR3 spans 16 residues. Germline CDR1 is LNHDA and CDR2 is SQIVND (reference sequence). V gave up 1 base and J gave up 0 bases, with 9 bases separating them. CDR3 sequence (DNA): TGTGCCAGTAGTATAGGGGGACACCCAACTAATGAAAAACTGTTTTTT. This encodes CASSIGGHPTNEKLFF.

This clone was observed a handful of times. This sequence joins TRBV2 and TRBJ1-1, with D hard to call. CDR3 size: 12 residues. Germline V gene sequence: CDR1 SNHLY, CDR2 FYNNEI. Trimming removed 8 bases at V and 1 base at J, with 8 bases between. Here the CDR3 reads CASSGRNTEAFF. In nucleotides, the CDR3 is TGTGCCAGCTCGGGTAGGAACACTGAAGCTTTCTTT.

V and J are TRBV19 and TRBJ2-7; 7 bases are shared with TRBD2. V lost 6 bases and J lost 2; bases outside the gene matches: 13. The germline CDR1 and CDR2 sequences are LNHDA and SQIVND (reference sequence). This CDR3 contains 16 residues. CDR3: CASSPVPLASTYEQYF. The CDR3 DNA follows: TGTGCCAGTAGCCCCGTCCCACTAGCGAGCACCTACGAGCAGTACTTC.

This chain links TRBV3-1 (or the pseudogene TRBV3-2) with TRBJ2-2, with TRBD2 as a possible D gene (5 bases). Germline loops: CDR1 LGHDT, CDR2 YNNKEL (reference sequence). V gave up 0 bases and J gave up 0 bases, with 8 bases separating them. The CDR3 totals 16 residues. CDR3: CASSQDRGTNTGELFF. Here the CDR3 DNA reads TGTGCCAGCAGCCAAGATCGGGGTACGAACACCGGGGAGCTGTTTTTT.

This clone was found a few times. The genes are TRBV20-1 and TRBJ1-6, with D tentatively TRBD1 (5 bases). Trimming pared 3 bases from V and 6 bases from J, leaving 15 bases between. The germline V gene encodes CDR1 DFQATT and CDR2 SNEGSKA (reference sequence). This CDR3 is 15 amino acids long. The CDR3 sequence: CSASPLLGRNSPLHF. The DNA for the CDR3 is TGCAGTGCTAGTCCTCTTCTGGGGCGTAATTCACCCCTCCACTTT.

The chain combines TRBV19 with TRBJ2-2; 11 nucleotides agree with TRBD1. The CDR3 is made up of 15 amino acids. With 3 bases clipped from V and 5 bases from J, the junction kept 2 bases outside the gene matches. CDR1 is LNHDA, CDR2 SQIVND, per germline (reference sequence). CDR3 sequence reads: CASSMRDRGTGELFF. The CDR3 region has the DNA TGTGCCAGTAGTATGAGGGACAGGGGGACCGGGGAGCTGTTTTTT. Supplemented by reference TRBV19 and TRBJ2-2, the full variable domain reads DGGITQSPKYLFRKEGQNVTLSCEQNLNHDAMYWYRQDPGQGLRLIYYSQIVNDFQKGDIAEGYSVSREKKESFPLTVTSAQKNPTAFYLCASSMRDRGTGELFFGEGSRLTVL.

V and J are TRBV6-1 and TRBJ1-2, with 7 bases lining up with TRBD1. Trimming cost V 0 bases and J 6 bases; bases outside gene matches: 4. This CDR3 has 14 residues. Germline CDR1 MNHNS, CDR2 SASEGT. CDR3 protein: CASSEARQGDGYTF. CDR3 nucleotide sequence: TGTGCCAGCAGTGAAGCCCGACAGGGCGATGGCTACACCTTC.

Notes on this clone: A junction end diverges from the germline sequence, so it may reflect a read error. The chain links TRBV28 to TRBJ1-5; D gene uncertain. The CDR3 has 16 residues. The germline V gene has CDR1 MDHEN and CDR2 SYDVKM. As DNA, the CDR3 is TGTGCCAGCGGTTTGATGGAGTTCGAAAGAAATCAGCCCCAGCATTTT. It codes for CASGLMEFERNQPQHF.

The gene calls are TRBV19 and TRBJ1-2, with TRBD1 matching 8 bases. The CDR3 spans 16 residues. Germline CDR1 and CDR2: LNHDA and SQIVND (reference sequence). This CDR3 is CASTRGTGPLNYGYTF. The CDR3 DNA sequence: TGTGCTTCCACGAGGGGGACAGGACCCCTTAACTATGGCTACACCTTC.

The rearrangement uses TRBV18 and TRBJ1-5; no clear D. The V end lost 3 bases, the J end lost 1 base, and 4 bases lay between the germline ends. Looked up from germline, CDR1 is KGHSH and CDR2 is LQKENI. CDR3 size: 13 residues. The CDR3 reads CASSPRSNQPQHF. The CDR3 bases are TGTGCCAGCTCACCGAGGAGCAATCAGCCCCAGCATTTT.

The V call is TRBV19, the J call TRBJ2-5; D unclear. Germline CDR1 and CDR2: LNHDA and SQIVND (reference sequence). The CDR3 extends over 12 amino acids. Trimming shortened V by 5 bases and J by 5 bases, and 9 bases separated the two germline ends. The CDR3 sequence: CASSSGWETQYF. The CDR3 nucleotides are TGTGCCAGTAGTTCCGGTTGGGAGACCCAGTACTTC.

In the case of this clone: In the same sample, other DNA sequences code for this CDR3. The chain is built from TRBV6-5 and TRBJ1-2, with D tentatively TRBD1 (6 bases). V shed 6 bases and J shed 1 base, with 9 bases lying between them. This CDR3 has 13 amino acids. The germline V gene has CDR1 MNHEY and CDR2 SVGAGI. CDR3 in DNA: TGTGCCAGCAGGGTACAGGGTAACTATGGCTACACCTTC. Amino acid sequence: CASRVQGNYGYTF.

The chain recombines TRBV7-3 with TRBJ2-1, with 12 bases lining up with TRBD2. The CDR3 has 15 amino acids. In germline, CDR1 is SGHTA, CDR2 FQGTGA. With V trimmed by 3 bases and J by 7 bases, 4 bases remained unmatched. This CDR3 is CASSFALAGGNEQFF. The CDR3 DNA reads as TGTGCCAGCAGCTTCGCGCTAGCGGGGGGGAATGAGCAGTTCTTC.